What follows are 7 T cell receptor beta chains derived from one specimen sequenced in a study of T-cell reconstitution after alpha-beta-depleted transplantation in children. Using unique molecular identifiers, the investigators prepared the TCRbeta library. One entry per CDR3 protein results from TCRdb running MiXCR on the PCR reads. The sample has about 540,000 distinct CDR3 sequences; around 17% are singletons. This specimen consisted of PBMCs from the stem cell graft donor, obtained from the stem cell graft. The receptors shown here come from a human donor who donated a stem cell graft to a child with acute lymphoblastic leukemia.

This clonotype was observed at least ten times. CDR3 nucleotides: TGTGCCAGCAGTTACCTGACAGGCTACGAGCAGTACTTC. This sequence encodes CASSYLTGYEQYF. The V call is TRBV6-5, the J call TRBJ2-7; D perhaps matches TRBD1 (6 bases). With 2 bases removed from V and 3 bases from J, the gap between germline ends came to 8 bases. This CDR3 region has 13 residues. The germline V gene has CDR1 MNHEY and CDR2 SVGAGI.

The chain carries TRBV10-3 and TRBJ2-1, with 10 nucleotides matching TRBD2. The V segment lost 6 bases and the J segment 5 bases; nucleotides outside the gene matches: 7. The CDR3 has 15 amino acids. CDR1 is ENHRY, CDR2 SYGVKD, per germline. In DNA form, the CDR3 reads TGTGCCATCAGCTTCGGACTAGCGGTACACAATGAGCAGTTCTTC. Translated: CAISFGLAVHNEQFF.

In this sample, this clonotype turned up a few times. The CDR3 spells CASSYSRTGGSTEAFF. CDR3 bases: TGTGCCAGCAGTTACTCCCGGACAGGGGGTAGCACTGAAGCTTTCTTT. The chain couples TRBV6-5 to TRBJ1-1; 10 nucleotides line up with TRBD1. The J segment lost 4 bases and the V segment lost 0 bases, leaving 5 bases of the junction unmatched. This CDR3 has 16 amino acids. The germline CDR1 and CDR2 sequences are MNHEY and SVGAGI.

The chain links TRBV7-9 to TRBJ2-1; 9 nucleotides agree with TRBD1. Germline V CDR1 and CDR2: SEHNR, FQNEAQ (reference sequence). With 4 bases clipped from V and 8 bases from J, the junction kept 6 bases outside the gene matches. CDR3 length equals 14 residues. CDR3 in amino acids: CASSSGTGYDEQFF. The CDR3 nucleotides read TGTGCCAGCAGCTCCGGGACAGGGTACGATGAGCAGTTCTTC.

This clonotype has at least ten counts. This chain uses TRBV20-1 with TRBJ2-7, with 11 bases matching TRBD2. V shed 3 bases and J 6 bases; nucleotides not matched to a gene: 7. Germline CDR1 reads DFQATT; CDR2 reads SNEGSKA (reference sequence). The CDR3 consists of 14 residues. CDR3 sequence (DNA): TGCAGTGCTAGTATTAGCGGGAGGGCAGGCGAGCAGTACTTC. It specifies CSASISGRAGEQYF.

The genes are TRBV7-9 and TRBJ2-1, with 12 bases identical to TRBD2. Germline V gene sequence: CDR1 SEHNR, CDR2 FQNEAQ (reference sequence). Unmatched junction bases numbered 10, after V lost 5 bases and J lost 11 bases. The CDR3 is 15 residues long. The chain's CDR3 is CASSQEGTSGRQQFF. As DNA, the CDR3 is TGTGCCAGCAGCCAAGAGGGTACTAGCGGGAGGCAGCAGTTCTTC. The whole variable domain, filled in from reference TRBV7-9 and TRBJ2-1, reads DTGVSQNPRHKITKRGQNVTFRCDPISEHNRLYWYRQTLGQGPEFLTYFQNEAQLEKSRLLSDRFSAERPKGSFSTLEIQRTEQGDSAMYLCASSQEGTSGRQQFFGPGTRLTVL.

The chain recombines TRBV7-9 with TRBJ1-1; no definite D call. Deletions cut 4 bases from V and 4 bases from J, with 13 bases between. CDR1 and CDR2 from the germline V gene are SEHNR and FQNEAQ (reference sequence). CDR3 length: 14 residues. CDR3 DNA: TGTGCCAGCAGCTCTGGAGGGTTGGTCACTGAAGCTTTCTTT. This codes for CASSSGGLVTEAFF.